Below, 9 T cell receptor beta chains from the same sample are listed, as sequenced in a study of immune cell composition in non-small cell lung cancer. The data were produced by immunoSEQ multiplex PCR, yet TCRdb's version contains in-frame clones alone and is incomplete. The data show 4,700 or so clones, with 65% to 80% seen just once and roughly a tenth held by the top ten. The source material was lung tumor tissue. The receptors stem from a human donor with non-small cell lung cancer.

The chain has TRBV27 and TRBJ2-3, with D perhaps matching TRBD2 (5 bases). Germline CDR1 MNHEY, CDR2 SMNVEV (reference sequence). This CDR3 is built from 15 residues. Deletions cut 6 bases from V and 1 base from J, with 14 bases between. CDR3 DNA sequence: TGTGCCAGCAGACAACGGATGGGAGGCACAGATACGCAGTATTTT. Protein product: CASRQRMGGTDTQYF.

The V and J genes are TRBV1 and TRBJ1-4. TRBV1 is given as a pseudogene. This CDR3 spans 15 amino acids. CDR3 sequence (DNA): TGCACCAGCAGCCAAGGACTCAAACGGAATGAAAAACTGTTTTTT. Translation gives CTSSQGLKRNEKLFF.

The rearrangement uses TRBV7-2 and TRBJ2-1; 14 bases match TRBD2. CDR3 length: 16 amino acids. Germline V lookup: CDR1 SGHTA, CDR2 FQGNSA. J gave up 7 bases and V 4 bases, and 6 bases lay outside the gene matches. The CDR3 DNA sequence: TGTGCCAGCAGCTCCTCGGGACTAGCGGGAGTTAATGAGCAGTTCTTC. As protein: CASSSSGLAGVNEQFF.

V is TRBV7-2 and J is TRBJ1-1, with TRBD1 as a possible D gene (6 bases). The CDR3 runs 15 residues. V was cut by 4 bases and J by 4 bases, with 16 bases left in between. Germline-derived CDR1 and CDR2 are SGHTA and FQGNSA. This chain's CDR3 is CASSSYLEGGTEAFF. DNA of the CDR3: TGTGCCAGCAGCTCCTACCTCGAAGGGGGCACTGAAGCTTTCTTT.

Here the CDR3 DNA reads TGTGCCAGCAGGTTAGGGACAGGCAATGAGCAGTTCTTC. Amino acid sequence: CASRLGTGNEQFF. This chain connects TRBV27 to TRBJ2-1, with 8 bases that match TRBD1. CDR3 length: 13 residues. The ends lost 6 bases at V and 6 bases at J; junction bases unmatched: 4. CDR1 is MNHEY and CDR2 is SMNVEV in the germline V gene (reference sequence).

The CDR3 DNA reads as TGTGCCAGCAGCTCCGGGACTAGCTACGAGCAGTACTTC. It codes for CASSSGTSYEQYF. V is TRBV7-9 and J is TRBJ2-7, with 8 nucleotides matching TRBD2. Looked up from germline, CDR1 is SEHNR and CDR2 is FQNEAQ (reference sequence). V was pared by 4 bases and J by 3 bases, with 2 bases of the junction left unmatched. The CDR3 length is 13 residues.

The chain links TRBV5-6 to TRBJ1-1, with 8 bases lining up with TRBD1. The V segment lost 2 bases and the J segment 4 bases; nucleotides outside the gene matches: 7. This CDR3 spans 15 amino acids. The germline V gene encodes CDR1 SGHDT and CDR2 YYEEEE. The CDR3 reads CASSFLDRGPTEAFF. CDR3 coding DNA: TGTGCCAGCAGCTTCCTCGACAGGGGCCCCACTGAAGCTTTCTTT.

V usage is TRBV28 and J usage is TRBJ2-7; the match to TRBD1 covers 8 bases. The CDR3 sequence is 13 residues long. V shed 10 bases, J shed 3 bases, and the junction held 8 bases outside the gene matches. Germline values: CDR1 MDHEN, CDR2 SYDVKM. DNA for the CDR3: TGTGCCATCCGAACCGGGACAGGCTACGAGCAGTACTTC. Translating gives CAIRTGTGYEQYF.

The sample holds a few counts of this clone. The V and J genes are TRBV4-2 and TRBJ1-5; TRBD1 aligns across 8 bases. Germline loops: CDR1 LGHNA, CDR2 YNFKEQ. V dropped 1 base and J dropped 7; count of bases not matched to a gene: 3. This CDR3 is 14 amino acids long. The CDR3 nucleotides are TGTGCCAGCAGCCAAGGACAGGGGAACCAGCCCCAGCATTTT. This gives the protein CASSQGQGNQPQHF.